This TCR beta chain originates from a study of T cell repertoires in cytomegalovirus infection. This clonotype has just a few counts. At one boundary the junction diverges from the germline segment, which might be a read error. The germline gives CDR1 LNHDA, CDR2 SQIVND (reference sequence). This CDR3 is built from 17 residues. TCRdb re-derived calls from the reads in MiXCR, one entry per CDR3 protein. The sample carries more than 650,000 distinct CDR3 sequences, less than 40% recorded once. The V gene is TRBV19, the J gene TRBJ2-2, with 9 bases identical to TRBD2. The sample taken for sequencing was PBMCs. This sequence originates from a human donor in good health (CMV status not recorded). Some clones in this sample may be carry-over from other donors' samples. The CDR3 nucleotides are TGTGCCAGTAGTATCTATTGGCGGGAGGGGGGGACCGGTGAGCTGTTTTTT. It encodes CASSIYWREGGTGELFF.